Presented here are 27 T cell receptor beta chains from one specimen sequenced in a study of blood T cells in healthy people across ages (dated by TCRdb to the mid-2010s). Libraries came from 5' RACE. The sequencing machine was an Illumina HiSeq 2500. A second PCR of about 7 to 12 cycles was run with a J-beta primer mix and a sample-barcoded 5' primer. The raw public reads went through TCRdb reprocessing: fastp at Q25, MiXCR clone calling, in-frame beta chains kept. Merged by CDR3 protein, the rows form single entries marked with the most common genes and DNA. The sample contains about 1.7 million distinct CDR3 sequences, roughly 30% of them found a single time. The ten largest clonotypes hold about 7.7% of the sample. Material for sequencing was blood. The receptor source for this set is a woman in her twenties or thirties in good health.

This clonotype was found a few times. The genes are TRBV29-1 and TRBJ2-2, with TRBD1 matching over 7 bases. This CDR3 spans 15 amino acids. Germline-derived CDR1 and CDR2 are SQVTM and ANQGSEA. The V and J ends lost 8 bases and 2 bases, in that order; junction bases with no gene match: 11. CDR3 sequence (DNA): TGCAGCATCGCCCCGGGACAGAGAAACACCGGGGAGCTGTTTTTT. Its translation is CSIAPGQRNTGELFF.

This clonotype was counted a few times. The chain has TRBV27 and TRBJ2-3, with D possibly being TRBD1 or TRBD2 (6 bases each). The CDR3 consists of 19 residues. The germline V gene has CDR1 MNHEY and CDR2 SMNVEV (reference sequence). V was shortened by 5 bases and J by 5 bases, with 29 bases between the two germline ends. CDR3 protein: CASSEKPGGLASLRDTQYF. The CDR3 coding sequence is TGTGCCAGCAGTGAAAAACCCGGGGGCCTCGCATCCCTCCGAGATACGCAGTATTTT.

This clonotype was detected many times. This chain uses TRBV12-3 or TRBV12-4 with TRBJ2-1, with 10 bases identical to TRBD2. This CDR3 is 16 amino acids long. Trimming cost V 3 bases and J 5 bases; bases outside gene matches: 7. The CDR3, as DNA: TGTGCCAGCAGTTTGAGGGCTAGCGGGAGTCACAATGAGCAGTTCTTC. Translating it yields CASSLRASGSHNEQFF.

Concerning this clonotype: It may be a read error: a sequence one base away is much more abundant. The chain combines TRBV29-1 with TRBJ2-1, with D possibly being TRBD1 or TRBD2 (6 bases each). The J call may be faulty, since TRBJ2-7 better matches the DNA end. The length of the CDR3 is 14 residues. The germline V gene encodes CDR1 SQVTM and CDR2 ANQGSEA. CDR3 residues: CSGEGGSSYNEQYF. The CDR3 DNA follows: TGCAGCGGTGAGGGGGGTAGCTCCTACAATGAGCAGTACTTC.

With respect to this clonotype: One junction end disagrees with the germline gene, perhaps due to a read error. The chain combines TRBV2 with TRBJ1-5; TRBD1 is a possible D gene (5 bases). The CDR3 extends over 15 amino acids. Per germline, CDR1 SNHLY and CDR2 FYNNEI. In DNA form, the CDR3 reads TGTGCCAGCACCCTGGGAGGGGAAGGGAATCAGCCCCGGCATTTT. Translated: CASTLGGEGNQPRHF.

For this clonotype: A read error may explain this, as a much larger clone is one base away. This sequence joins TRBV5-1 and TRBJ2-4; TRBD2 aligns across 7 bases. The tail of the sequence fits TRBJ2-7 better, so the J call may be wrong. The CDR3 runs to 14 residues. CDR1 is SGHRS and CDR2 is YFSETQ in the germline V gene. This chain's CDR3 is CASRVSGRSYEQYF. The DNA for the CDR3 is TGCGCCAGCAGGGTTAGCGGGCGTTCCTACGAGCAGTACTTC.

V usage is TRBV27 and J usage is TRBJ2-1; 7 bases agree with TRBD2. Per germline, CDR1 MNHEY and CDR2 SMNVEV (reference sequence). The CDR3 spans 17 residues. The trim removed 6 bases at V and 0 bases at J, leaving 11 bases unmatched. This CDR3 reads CASRRASGGSSYNEQFF. For the CDR3, the DNA is TGTGCCAGCAGGCGAGCGTCGGGGGGTTCCTCCTACAATGAGCAGTTCTTC.

This clonotype was recorded a few times. The chain combines TRBV29-1 with TRBJ1-1; a weak D match, TRBD1 (5 bases). V was pared by 4 bases and J by 4 bases, with 13 bases between. Germline V lookup: CDR1 SQVTM, CDR2 ANQGSEA. The CDR3 contains 13 residues. For the CDR3, the DNA is TGCAGCGTTGGTGTGACAGAGGGCACTGAAGCTTTCTTT. The encoded protein is CSVGVTEGTEAFF.

The V and J genes are TRBV7-7 and TRBJ2-7, with TRBD1 identical over 8 bases. After removal of 5 bases from V and 6 bases from J, the junction contained 6 bases not matched to a gene. The CDR3 runs to 13 residues. Germline CDR1 SSHAT, CDR2 FNYEAQ (reference sequence). This CDR3 reads CASSPDRAREQYF. CDR3 sequence (DNA): TGTGCCAGCAGCCCGGACAGGGCCCGCGAGCAGTACTTC.

This clonotype was seen a few times. This chain uses TRBV12-3 or TRBV12-4 with TRBJ2-2; 8 nucleotides align to TRBD1. The CDR3 extends over 12 amino acids. The J segment lost 12 bases and the V segment lost 6 bases, leaving 6 bases of the junction unmatched. This CDR3 is CASSSDRGKLFF. The CDR3, as DNA: TGTGCCAGCAGCTCTGACAGGGGCAAGCTGTTTTTT.

The sample holds a few counts of this clonotype. This may stem from a read error, because a much larger clone lies one nucleotide away. The rearrangement uses TRBV12-3 or TRBV12-4 and TRBJ2-5; D possibly corresponds to TRBD2 (6 bases). The CDR3 has 13 amino acids. CDR3 protein: CTSSFNGRETQYF. The DNA for the CDR3 is TGTACCAGCAGTTTCAACGGGAGAGAGACCCAGTACTTC.

This clonotype was seen more than once but under ten times. The chain carries TRBV20-1 and TRBJ2-5; TRBD2 might be the D (6 bases). Germline V gene data show CDR1 as DFQATT and CDR2 as SNEGSKA (reference sequence). The length of the CDR3 is 15 residues. V dropped 0 bases and J dropped 3 bases, with 14 bases sitting between them. DNA for the CDR3: TGCAGTGCTAGAGATGGGGGACGCGGGGAAGAGACCCAGTACTTC. It translates to CSARDGGRGEETQYF.

This clonotype was found many times. The chain couples TRBV12-3 or TRBV12-4 to TRBJ2-5; 7 bases are a match to TRBD2. The DNA matches TRBJ2-7 better at its end, which makes the J call doubtful. CDR3 size: 16 residues. The CDR3 nucleotides read TGTGCCAGCAGTTTAGAGGCTAGCGGAGGGCTAGACGAGCAGTACTTC. This gives the protein CASSLEASGGLDEQYF.

J is TRBJ1-3 and V is TRBV5-1; 8 bases line up with TRBD1. CDR3 size: 15 residues. The V segment lost 3 bases and the J segment 0 bases; nucleotides outside the gene matches: 2. Germline values: CDR1 SGHRS, CDR2 YFSETQ. The CDR3, as DNA: TGCGCCAGCAGCTGGACAGGGAGCTCTGGAAACACCATATATTTT. Its protein product is CASSWTGSSGNTIYF.

This clonotype was detected only a few times. The rearrangement links TRBV6-5 to TRBJ2-2, with 7 bases matching TRBD1. The CDR3 loop spans 15 amino acids. V trimming: 6 bases; J trimming: 10 bases; junction bases outside the gene matches: 14. CDR1 and CDR2 (germline): MNHEY, SVGAGI. CDR3 amino acids: CASRAQFQGVKELFF. The CDR3 coding sequence is TGTGCCAGCAGAGCTCAGTTTCAGGGGGTGAAGGAGCTGTTTTTT.

In regard to this clonotype: A read error may account for a junction end that differs from germline. The chain uses TRBV5-1 and TRBJ2-1, with 8 nucleotides matching TRBD1. CDR1 and CDR2 from the germline V gene are SGHRS and YFSETQ. The CDR3 covers 15 residues. The CDR3 DNA sequence: TGCGCCAGCACAGCCGGGACAGGCTCCTACAATGAGCTGTTCTTC. This gives the protein CASTAGTGSYNELFF.

This chain links TRBV2 with TRBJ1-4; D gene uncertain. The CDR3 is 13 residues long. The V gene lost 7 bases and the J gene lost 8 bases, with 14 bases spanning the gap. CDR1 is SNHLY, CDR2 FYNNEI, per germline. CDR3 bases: TGTGCCAGCACAACGTTTGCCGACGAAAAACTGTTTTTT. Translating it yields CASTTFADEKLFF.

V and J are TRBV11-2 and TRBJ2-3, with 8 bases aligning to TRBD2. This CDR3 spans 14 amino acids. In germline, CDR1 is SGHAT, CDR2 FQNNGV. V lost 8 bases and J lost 1; bases outside the gene matches: 5. CDR3 loop: CASFTSGGTDTQYF. CDR3 bases: TGTGCCAGCTTTACTAGCGGTGGCACAGATACGCAGTATTTT.

This clonotype was observed a few times. This chain connects TRBV6-5 to TRBJ2-1; 9 bases align to TRBD2. CDR3 size: 14 residues. Germline loops: CDR1 MNHEY, CDR2 SVGAGI. V shed 5 bases and J 9 bases; nucleotides not matched to a gene: 8. The CDR3: CASSRGLAEGEQFF. CDR3 DNA sequence: TGTGCCAGCAGTCGGGGACTAGCTGAAGGTGAGCAGTTCTTC.

Concerning this clonotype itself: One junction end disagrees with the germline gene, perhaps due to a read error. The CDR3 DNA sequence: TGTGCCAACAGCTTTAAACGACCGGGACTAGACAACACCGGGGAGCTGTTTTTT. Translated, it gives CANSFKRPGLDNTGELFF. This chain connects TRBV7-3 to TRBJ2-2, with TRBD2 matching over 8 bases. The length of the CDR3 is 18 residues. Germline loops: CDR1 SGHTA, CDR2 FQGTGA.

This clonotype was seen a few times. The gene calls are TRBV4-1 and TRBJ2-5; TRBD2 aligns across 8 bases. The germline gives CDR1 MGHRA, CDR2 YSYEKL. Trimming cost V 1 base and J 4 bases; bases outside gene matches: 5. This CDR3 comprises 15 residues. The CDR3 bases are TGCGCCAGCAGCCAAGGTCCGGGGGGGCCAGAGACCCAGTACTTC. Translated, it gives CASSQGPGGPETQYF.

This clonotype was detected a few times. At one boundary the junction diverges from the germline segment, which might be a read error. This chain joins TRBV7-4 and TRBJ2-1, with 8 bases fitting TRBD1. The CDR3 spans 15 residues. Germline assignment: CDR1 SGHVT and CDR2 SQSDAQ. CDR3 sequence: CASNLRDRPSNERFF. The DNA for the CDR3 is TGTGCCAGCAACCTCCGGGACAGGCCGTCAAATGAGCGGTTCTTC.

Note on this clonotype: A single base separates this from a much larger clone, so it may be a read error. The chain is built from TRBV2 and TRBJ1-2; D ambiguous. V was clipped by 5 bases and J by 2 bases, with 9 bases between them. This CDR3 region has 13 residues. The germline V gene has CDR1 SNHLY and CDR2 FYNNEI. The CDR3 DNA reads TGTGCCAGCAGTAGGTCAGAGAACTATGGCTACACCTTC. Its translation is CASSRSENYGYTF.

The V call is TRBV6-1, the J call TRBJ1-5, with D uncertain. Trimming cost V 4 bases and J 7 bases, with 26 bases left between them. Germline V gene sequence: CDR1 MNHNS, CDR2 SASEGT. The CDR3 sequence is 18 residues long. The CDR3 sequence is CASSAKGVSGSIQQPQHF. The DNA of the CDR3 is TGTGCCAGCAGTGCCAAGGGTGTCTCAGGATCCATTCAGCAGCCCCAGCATTTT.

The CDR3 loop reads CASSSPGYSKTNEKLFF. The CDR3 nucleotides read TGTGCCAGCAGTTCCCCGGGTTACAGCAAAACTAATGAAAAACTGTTTTTT. This sequence joins TRBV6-4 and TRBJ1-4; D is unclear. Germline loops: CDR1 MRHNA, CDR2 SNTAGT. Trimming shortened V by 5 bases and J by 1 base, and 17 bases separated the two germline ends. The length of the CDR3 is 17 residues.

The gene calls are TRBV12-3 or TRBV12-4 and TRBJ2-7, with a tentative D call TRBD1 (5 bases). The J call may be incorrect, as the DNA end agrees better with TRBJ2-4. CDR3 length: 14 residues. CDR3 sequence (DNA): TGTGCCAGCAGTGTACTGCAGGGCAGAAACATTCAGTACTTC. As protein: CASSVLQGRNIQYF.

Only a few counts were recorded for this clonotype. The J gene is TRBJ1-2, the V gene TRBV28; possibly TRBD1 for D (6 bases). The CDR3 is made up of 12 amino acids. The ends were cut back, 5 bases at V and 6 bases at J, with 10 bases in the middle. The germline gives CDR1 MDHEN, CDR2 SYDVKM. The CDR3 spells CASSHGQNGYTF. The DNA for the CDR3 is TGTGCCAGCAGTCACGGACAGAATGGCTACACCTTC.